Below, 16 T cell receptor beta chains from the same sample are listed, as sequenced in a study of T cells in Graves' hyperthyroidism and ophthalmopathy. RNA transcripts were the template for amplifying TCR beta CDR3 regions. A first-round RT-PCR of the TCR CDR3 used the HTBI primer set. From the multiplex PCR reads, TCRdb called clonotypes with MiXCR, one entry per CDR3 protein. The table has approximately 570,000 distinct CDR3 sequences, nearly 20% seen once; the top ten hold around 50%. Specimen: blood. The receptors shown here come from a man aged 35 to 55 with Graves' ophthalmopathy.

The DNA of the CDR3 is TGCGCCAGCAGCCAAGAGGGCGGCTCCCCCACAGATACGCAGTATTTT. This gives the protein CASSQEGGSPTDTQYF. V gene TRBV4-1 combines with J gene TRBJ2-3; D ambiguous. Germline V gives CDR1 MGHRA, CDR2 YSYEKL. Trimming pared 0 bases from V and 2 bases from J, leaving 12 bases between. The CDR3 consists of 16 residues.

This clonotype was observed a handful of times. The rearrangement uses TRBV20-1 and TRBJ2-7; no reliable D call. The germline V and J ends were trimmed by 5 bases and 9 bases, with 14 bases remaining between them. Germline CDR1 reads DFQATT; CDR2 reads SNEGSKA (reference sequence). There are 11 residues in the CDR3. The CDR3 nucleotides read TGCAGTGCTCGGACGGCCGGCGGGCAGTACTTC. Amino acid sequence: CSARTAGGQYF.

J is TRBJ2-4 and V is TRBV30, with D unresolved. Germline-derived CDR1 and CDR2 are GTSNPN and SVGIG (reference sequence). The CDR3 sequence is 15 residues long. V dropped 2 bases and J dropped 3 bases, with 14 bases sitting between them. This CDR3 is CAWSTVRVYKNIQYF. In nucleotides, the CDR3 is TGTGCCTGGAGTACCGTCCGGGTTTACAAAAACATTCAGTACTTC.

The V gene is TRBV19, the J gene TRBJ2-4; D gene unclear. The ends were cut back, 3 bases at V and 0 bases at J, with 15 bases in the middle. CDR3 length: 17 residues. Germline V CDR1 and CDR2: LNHDA, SQIVND (reference sequence). CDR3 coding DNA: TGTGCCAGTAGTATGATGGATGGGCCGGTAGCCAAAAACATTCAGTACTTC. This codes for CASSMMDGPVAKNIQYF. The complete variable domain, with remaining parts taken from reference TRBV19 and TRBJ2-4, reads DGGITQSPKYLFRKEGQNVTLSCEQNLNHDAMYWYRQDPGQGLRLIYYSQIVNDFQKGDIAEGYSVSREKKESFPLTVTSAQKNPTAFYLCASSMMDGPVAKNIQYFGAGTRLSVL.

This clonotype was picked up a small number of times. Its ends do not fully match the called genes, so a read error is possible. This chain connects TRBV7-7 to TRBJ2-7; 7 nucleotides align to TRBD2. Germline CDR1 SSHAT, CDR2 FNYEAQ (reference sequence). The CDR3 loop spans 14 amino acids. The CDR3 spells CASSLEAGVGEQYF. CDR3 nucleotides: TGTGCTAGCAGCTTAGAGGCGGGAGTTGGCGAGCAGTACTTC.

This clonotype was detected ten times or more. The chain employs TRBV7-3 and TRBJ2-7, with 10 bases aligning to TRBD1. Germline V gene lookup returns CDR1 SGHTA and CDR2 FQGTGA. The junction had 5 bases not matched to a gene; V was cut back by 5 bases and J by 1 base. CDR3 length: 15 residues. In DNA, the CDR3 is TGTGCCAGCAGCCTGACAGGGGGCACGTCCTACGAGCAGTACTTC. Protein product: CASSLTGGTSYEQYF.

This clonotype was observed a handful of times. The chain is built from TRBV7-2 and TRBJ2-2, with a possible D match to TRBD1 (5 bases). Germline V gene sequence: CDR1 SGHTA, CDR2 FQGNSA. V lost 6 bases and J 6 bases, leaving 20 bases between the germline ends. This CDR3 spans 16 amino acids. In DNA form, the CDR3 reads TGTGCCAGCAGAAGACAGCCCCACGAATCGCCCGGGGAGCTGTTTTTT. It encodes CASRRQPHESPGELFF. Using reference TRBV7-2 and TRBJ2-2 for the parts outside the CDR3, the full variable domain is GAGVSQSPSNKVTEKGKDVELRCDPISGHTALYWYRQSLGQGLEFLIYFQGNSAPDKSGLPSDRFSAERTGGSVSTLTIQRTQQEDSAVYLCASRRQPHESPGELFFGEGSRLTVL.

The chain carries TRBV6-2 or TRBV6-3 and TRBJ1-3; D remains ambiguous. This CDR3 is built from 14 residues. Germline V lookup: CDR1 MNHEY, CDR2 SVGEGT. Trimming took 5 bases from V and 0 from J, leaving 8 bases between them. DNA for the CDR3: TGTGCCAGCAGTCCCCTCTTCTCTGGAAACACCATATATTTT. Its protein product is CASSPLFSGNTIYF.

This clonotype was found many times. V usage is TRBV27 and J usage is TRBJ1-1, with a weak D call TRBD1 (6 bases). The CDR3 covers 15 residues. Trimming took 4 bases from V and 10 from J, leaving 22 bases between them. From germline, CDR1 is MNHEY and CDR2 SMNVEV (reference sequence). The CDR3 region is CASSSGYRSEGGAFF. CDR3 sequence (DNA): TGTGCCAGCAGTTCTGGGTATCGGAGTGAGGGGGGAGCTTTCTTT.

This chain connects TRBV5-6 to TRBJ2-1; D is ambiguous. CDR3 length: 15 residues. Germline-derived CDR1 and CDR2 are SGHDT and YYEEEE. The ends were cut back, 3 bases at V and 4 bases at J, with 14 bases in the middle. Here the CDR3 DNA reads TGTGCCAGCAGCTCTGACGGTGGGGTTTACAATGAGCAGTTCTTC. This codes for CASSSDGGVYNEQFF.

This clonotype appeared many times. The chain uses TRBV5-1 and TRBJ1-2, with TRBD1 matching over 7 bases. The germline gives CDR1 SGHRS, CDR2 YFSETQ. This CDR3 comprises 14 residues. V shed 4 bases and J 4 bases; nucleotides not matched to a gene: 7. The CDR3 nucleotides are TGCGCCAGCAGCACCGACCGGGACAGCTATGGCTACACCTTC. Protein sequence: CASSTDRDSYGYTF.

This clonotype was seen ten or more times. The V call is TRBV11-2, the J call TRBJ2-7; 8 nucleotides align to TRBD1. The V gene end was trimmed by 5 bases and the J gene end by 6 bases; junction bases not matched to a gene: 6. This CDR3 contains 13 residues. The germline gives CDR1 SGHAT, CDR2 FQNNGV. The CDR3 region is CASSGDRGGEQYF. The CDR3, as DNA: TGTGCCAGCAGCGGTGACAGGGGAGGCGAGCAGTACTTC.

This clonotype was seen a few times. V is TRBV27 and J is TRBJ1-5; D unresolved. This CDR3 contains 14 residues. V lost 4 bases and J 8 bases, leaving 15 bases between the germline ends. Germline loops: CDR1 MNHEY, CDR2 SMNVEV (reference sequence). CDR3 nucleotide sequence: TGTGCCAGCAGTTCCACCCCTGGATTCGAGCCCCAGCATTTT. Translated: CASSSTPGFEPQHF.

The chain recombines TRBV28 with TRBJ1-4; D gene unclear. V was pared by 4 bases and J by 4 bases, with 16 bases between. CDR1 is MDHEN and CDR2 is SYDVKM in the germline V gene. The CDR3 totals 16 residues. The CDR3 sequence: CASSSAGLQYNEKLFF. DNA of the CDR3: TGTGCCAGCAGTTCAGCTGGACTGCAATATAATGAAAAACTGTTTTTT.

This clonotype was observed a handful of times. The rearrangement joins TRBV10-1 to TRBJ1-1; no clear D gene. Per the germline V gene, CDR1 is WNHNN and CDR2 is SYGVQD (reference sequence). Trimming took 8 bases from V and 7 from J, leaving 11 bases between them. The CDR3 has 11 residues. CDR3 coding DNA: TGCGCCAGCGACTCCTACCATGAAGCTTTCTTT. Protein sequence: CASDSYHEAFF.

This chain's CDR3 is CARPKGWDNQPQHF. The DNA for the CDR3 is TGTGCCAGGCCCAAGGGATGGGACAATCAGCCCCAGCATTTT. V gene TRBV19 combines with J gene TRBJ1-5; D not resolved. The germline V and J ends were trimmed by 9 bases and 3 bases, with 15 bases remaining between them. The CDR3 extends over 14 amino acids. The germline V gene has CDR1 LNHDA and CDR2 SQIVND (reference sequence).